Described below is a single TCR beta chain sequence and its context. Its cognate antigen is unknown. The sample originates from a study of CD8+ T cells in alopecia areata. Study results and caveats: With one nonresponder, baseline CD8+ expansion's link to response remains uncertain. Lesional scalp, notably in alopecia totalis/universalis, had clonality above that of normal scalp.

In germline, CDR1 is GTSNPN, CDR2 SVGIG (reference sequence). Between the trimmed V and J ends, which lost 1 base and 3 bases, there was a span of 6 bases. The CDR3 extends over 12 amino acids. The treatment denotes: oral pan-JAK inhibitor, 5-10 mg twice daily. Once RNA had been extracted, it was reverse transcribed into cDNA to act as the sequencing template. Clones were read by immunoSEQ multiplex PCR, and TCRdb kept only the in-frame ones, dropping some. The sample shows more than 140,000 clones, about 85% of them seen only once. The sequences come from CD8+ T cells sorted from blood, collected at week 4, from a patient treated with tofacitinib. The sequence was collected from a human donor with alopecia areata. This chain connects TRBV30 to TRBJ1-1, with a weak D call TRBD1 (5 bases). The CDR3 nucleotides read TGTGCCTGGAGTGCAGGGCACACTGAAGCTTTCTTT. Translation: CAWSAGHTEAFF.